The rows below give T cell receptor beta chains drawn from one sample of a study of blood T cells in healthy people across ages. TCRdb ran MiXCR on the 5' RACE reads and lists one entry per CDR3 protein. Of 250,000 to 300,000 distinct CDR3 sequences in the sample, roughly 29% were seen once. What was sequenced was blood. These receptors were collected from a woman in her 70s in good health. Each CDR3 is given with its conserved first and last residue. D genes are given only for firm matches. For some rows the clone size is stated as once, few or many, or as a class when expanded; others skip it.

TRBV27,TRBD1,few,TRBJ2-2,CASSQKQGARNTGELFF,TGTGCCAGCAGTCAGAAACAGGGGGCTCGGAACACCGGGGAGCTGTTTTTT
TRBV6-1,TRBD2,few,TRBJ2-5,CASTRLGLAVQETQYF,TGTGCCAGCACTCGCCTCGGACTAGCGGTTCAAGAGACCCAGTACTTC
TRBV27,NA,NA,TRBJ1-6,CASKPELNSPLHF,TGTGCCAGCAAACCCGAGTTGAATTCACCCCTCCACTTT
TRBV20-1,NA,few,TRBJ1-6,CSARDRLGSYNSPLHF,TGCAGTGCTAGAGATCGACTTGGGTCCTATAATTCACCCCTCCACTTT
TRBV20-1,TRBD2,NA,TRBJ2-1,CSASPFSGSYNEQFF,TGCAGTGCTAGTCCTTTTAGCGGGAGTTACAATGAGCAGTTCTTC
TRBV11-2,NA,few,TRBJ2-7,CASSLVPGASGEQYF,TGTGCCAGCAGCTTAGTACCAGGAGCGTCGGGCGAGCAGTACTTC
TRBV7-2,TRBD1,few,TRBJ1-1,CASSLGQGGRKGEAFF,TGTGCCAGCAGCTTAGGTCAAGGGGGCAGGAAAGGTGAAGCTTTCTTT
TRBV7-9,NA,NA,TRBJ1-1,CASSFSRMNTEAFF,TGTGCCAGCAGCTTTTCCAGAATGAACACTGAAGCTTTCTTT
TRBV2,TRBD2,few,TRBJ2-7,CASSPPTSGSATYEQYF,TGTGCCAGCAGTCCCCCCACTAGCGGGAGTGCCACCTACGAGCAGTACTTC
TRBV5-1,TRBD1,NA,TRBJ1-5,CASRTGDNQPQHF,TGCGCCAGTAGGACAGGGGACAATCAGCCCCAGCATTTT
TRBV6-5,NA,NA,TRBJ2-2,CASSLELGGELFF,TGTGCCAGCAGTTTGGAACTGGGGGGGGAGCTGTTTTTT
TRBV4-1,NA,many,TRBJ1-4,CASSQGRPATNEKLFF,TGCGCCAGCAGCCAAGGCAGGCCTGCAACTAATGAAAAACTGTTTTTT
TRBV7-6,TRBD1,NA,TRBJ1-2,CASSVTGASVDGYTF,TGTGCCAGCAGCGTGACAGGGGCCTCCGTGGATGGCTACACCTTC
TRBV7-2,NA,NA,TRBJ2-4,CASSLGGRPRDIQYF,TGTGCCAGCAGCTTAGGTGGACGGCCAAGGGACATTCAGTACTTC
TRBV7-9,TRBD1,few,TRBJ2-7,CASSFGTGSHEQYF,TGTGCCAGCAGCTTCGGGACAGGGTCCCACGAGCAGTACTTC